The next 32 T cell receptor beta chains were all read from a single sample in a study of post-analysis software for immune sequencing data. Study-wide results and caveats: Among roughly 5 TRBV segments more frequent in patients than controls were TRBV5-6, TRBV5-1 and TRBV20-1.

Their recognized antigens are unknown. Unique molecular identifiers had been added to the TCR beta cDNA libraries. Using its own MiXCR run on the PCR reads, TCRdb lists one record per CDR3 protein. The data show approximately 400,000 distinct CDR3 sequences, about a third seen once. Source material: blood. The receptors derive from a girl aged 5 to 17 with multiple sclerosis.

This clonotype was seen a few times. The chain joins TRBV10-3 to TRBJ2-3; TRBD2 might be the D (5 bases). The V and J ends lost 0 bases and 2 bases respectively, with 12 bases between them. The CDR3 spans 16 residues. The germline V gene has CDR1 ENHRY and CDR2 SYGVKD. For the CDR3, the DNA is TGTGCCATCAGTGAGTCCGGACTCCGCGCCACAGATACGCAGTATTTT. Protein sequence: CAISESGLRATDTQYF.

The V and J genes are TRBV6-5 and TRBJ2-1; no clear D gene. Matching the DNA end better, TRBJ2-7 makes the J call doubtful. This CDR3 is 13 amino acids long. The germline V gene has CDR1 MNHEY and CDR2 SVGAGI. Written as DNA, the CDR3 is TGTGCCAGCAGACAGCCCCCAGAGGACGAGCAGTACTTC. Translation: CASRQPPEDEQYF.

J is TRBJ2-5 and V is TRBV7-9; 10 bases are shared with TRBD2. This CDR3 is built from 15 residues. V was clipped by 5 bases and J by 11 bases; unmatched bases: 14. The V gene's germline CDR1 is SEHNR and CDR2 FQNEAQ (reference sequence). The CDR3 loop is CASSASAGGPWEQYF. CDR3 nucleotide sequence: TGTGCCAGCAGCGCCTCAGCGGGGGGGCCTTGGGAGCAGTACTTC. The entire variable domain, with the rest obtained from reference TRBV7-9 and TRBJ2-5, is as follows: DTGVSQNPRHKITKRGQNVTFRCDPISEHNRLYWYRQTLGQGPEFLTYFQNEAQLEKSRLLSDRFSAERPKGSFSTLEIQRTEQGDSAMYLCASSASAGGPWEQYFGPGTRLLVL.

The chain joins TRBV4-1 to TRBJ2-5; the match to TRBD2 covers 10 bases. The germline V gene encodes CDR1 MGHRA and CDR2 YSYEKL. V lost 2 bases and J lost 2; bases outside the gene matches: 8. CDR3 length: 17 amino acids. The CDR3 here is CASSQSSVAGGQETQYF. CDR3 in DNA: TGCGCCAGCAGCCAATCCTCGGTAGCGGGGGGTCAAGAGACCCAGTACTTC.

This chain connects TRBV7-3 to TRBJ2-6; 7 nucleotides match TRBD1. The germline CDR1 and CDR2 sequences are SGHTA and FQGTGA. The junction had 3 bases not matched to a gene; V was cut back by 5 bases and J by 2 bases. This CDR3 has 15 amino acids. The CDR3 protein is CASSLTGPGANVLTF. CDR3 DNA sequence: TGTGCCAGCAGCCTGACAGGGCCTGGGGCCAACGTCCTGACTTTC.

V gene TRBV12-3 or TRBV12-4 combines with J gene TRBJ1-1; 8 bases match TRBD1. This CDR3 has 14 amino acids. V was pared by 7 bases and J by 6 bases, with 10 bases of the junction left unmatched. CDR3 DNA: TGTGCCAGCACCGCCGCAGGGGGCAACGCTGAAGCTTTCTTT. It yields the protein CASTAAGGNAEAFF.

This clonotype was counted only a few times. This chain links TRBV5-1 with TRBJ2-7; D not certain. CDR3 size: 13 residues. Per germline, CDR1 SGHRS and CDR2 YFSETQ. The V and J ends lost 0 bases and 5 bases respectively, with 9 bases between them. The CDR3 is CASSLGTRDEQYF. CDR3 sequence (DNA): TGCGCCAGCAGCTTGGGTACCAGAGACGAGCAGTACTTC.

This rearrangement joins TRBV27 to TRBJ2-1, with 10 bases that match TRBD2. The germline V gene encodes CDR1 MNHEY and CDR2 SMNVEV (reference sequence). CDR3 size: 16 residues. V lost 6 bases and J lost 8; bases outside the gene matches: 13. CDR3 protein: CASSPGLAGVGDEQFF. CDR3 DNA sequence: TGTGCCAGCAGCCCTGGTCTAGCGGGGGTAGGGGATGAGCAGTTCTTC.

This clonotype was seen a handful of times. The chain couples TRBV4-1 to TRBJ1-1, with TRBD1 matching 9 bases. Germline lookup yields CDR1 MGHRA and CDR2 YSYEKL. This CDR3 spans 14 amino acids. The trim removed 4 bases at V and 5 bases at J, leaving 5 bases unmatched. In DNA, the CDR3 is TGCGCCAGCAGCCCCGGGACAGGGTGGACTGAAGCTTTCTTT. It encodes CASSPGTGWTEAFF.

This rearrangement joins TRBV4-1 to TRBJ2-7; 7 bases are shared with TRBD2. Germline CDR1 is MGHRA and CDR2 is YSYEKL. V was pared by 0 bases and J by 2 bases, with 7 bases of the junction left unmatched. This CDR3 is 16 amino acids long. The CDR3: CASSQEPREGTYEQYF. The CDR3 DNA reads TGCGCCAGCAGCCAAGAACCCAGGGAGGGTACCTACGAGCAGTACTTC.

The chain's CDR3 is CASSFETGLGNEKLFF. The CDR3 DNA is TGTGCCAGCAGCTTCGAGACGGGTCTAGGAAATGAAAAACTGTTTTTT. The gene calls are TRBV7-9 and TRBJ1-4; D is undetermined. Germline CDR1 reads SEHNR; CDR2 reads FQNEAQ (reference sequence). The CDR3 is 16 residues long. Deletions cut 3 bases from V and 5 bases from J, with 16 bases between.

This clonotype was counted between two and nine times. The rearrangement links TRBV10-3 to TRBJ2-7, with D perhaps TRBD2 (6 bases). The CDR3 loop spans 14 amino acids. Per germline, CDR1 ENHRY and CDR2 SYGVKD. The ends were cut back, 4 bases at V and 3 bases at J, with 13 bases in the middle. The CDR3 sequence: CAISGGLASYEQYF. The CDR3 region has the DNA TGTGCCATCAGTGGGGGTCTAGCGAGCTACGAGCAGTACTTC.

The genes are TRBV20-1 and TRBJ2-3, with TRBD1 matching over 7 bases. The CDR3 runs 13 residues. The V and J ends lost 5 bases and 6 bases, in that order; junction bases with no gene match: 8. CDR1 and CDR2 (germline): DFQATT, SNEGSKA (reference sequence). CDR3 residues: CSAPRTGPDTQYF. CDR3 DNA: TGCAGTGCTCCACGGACAGGCCCGGATACGCAGTATTTT.

The chain carries TRBV21-1 and TRBJ2-3; TRBD1 was called by the table and not checked on the DNA. TRBV21-1 is a pseudogene. The CDR3 extends over 14 amino acids. The CDR3 coding sequence is TGTGCCAGCAGCGACTACAGGGCCACAGATACGCAGTATTTT. Protein: CASSDYRATDTQYF.

The chain carries TRBV28 and TRBJ1-2, with D hard to call. In germline, CDR1 is MDHEN, CDR2 SYDVKM. Trimming left V 5 bases short and J 3 bases short, with 13 bases between. The CDR3 loop spans 14 amino acids. The CDR3 sequence is CASSLKVGDYGYTF. The CDR3 DNA sequence: TGTGCCAGCAGTCTAAAGGTGGGCGACTATGGCTACACCTTC.

This clonotype was observed a few times. The genes are TRBV27 and TRBJ2-7, with D unresolved. The germline V gene encodes CDR1 MNHEY and CDR2 SMNVEV (reference sequence). Between the trimmed V and J ends, which lost 5 bases and 4 bases, there was a span of 15 bases. The CDR3 contains 14 residues. The CDR3 here is CASSPRFLQYEQYF. The CDR3, as DNA: TGTGCCAGCAGTCCCCGGTTCCTTCAGTACGAGCAGTACTTC.

The gene calls are TRBV29-1 and TRBJ2-3; the D call may be TRBD1 or TRBD2 (5 bases each). Trimming removed 3 bases at V and 0 bases at J, with 7 bases between. Per the germline V gene, CDR1 is SQVTM and CDR2 is ANQGSEA. The CDR3 consists of 13 residues. The CDR3 loop reads CSVDGGSTDTQYF. The DNA of the CDR3 is TGCAGCGTTGATGGGGGAAGCACAGATACGCAGTATTTT.

This clonotype turned up a few times. An end of the junction differs from the germline gene, which may be a read error. The chain combines TRBV11-2 with TRBJ2-1; 12 nucleotides agree with TRBD2. The CDR3 is 18 amino acids. The germline V gene has CDR1 SGHAT and CDR2 FQNNGV. The DNA of the CDR3 is TGCGCCAGCAGCTTCCCCCCGACGACTAGCGGGGGTTACAATGAGCAGTTCTTC. Translated, it gives CASSFPPTTSGGYNEQFF.

This chain joins TRBV7-2 and TRBJ2-3; D gene unclear. CDR3 length: 15 residues. Between the trimmed V and J ends, which lost 2 bases and 0 bases, there was a span of 9 bases. The germline V gene encodes CDR1 SGHTA and CDR2 FQGNSA. The CDR3 protein is CASSLLSSSTDTQYF. CDR3 sequence (DNA): TGTGCCAGCAGCTTACTCTCCTCTAGCACAGATACGCAGTATTTT.

The chain joins TRBV12-3 or TRBV12-4 to TRBJ2-2, with a possible D match to TRBD2 (5 bases). V gave up 5 bases and J gave up 0 bases, with 10 bases separating them. The CDR3 spans 15 residues. The CDR3 spells CASSPRETNTGELFF. In nucleotides, the CDR3 is TGTGCCAGCAGTCCCCGGGAAACGAACACCGGGGAGCTGTTTTTT.

V and J are TRBV10-3 and TRBJ2-6; D could derive from TRBD1 or TRBD2 (5 bases each). The germline gives CDR1 ENHRY, CDR2 SYGVKD. V was clipped by 5 bases and J by 0 bases, with 14 bases between them. The CDR3 runs 17 residues. CDR3 protein: CAISPRDGRSGANVLTF. The DNA of the CDR3 is TGTGCCATCAGTCCCCGGGACGGCCGCTCTGGGGCCAACGTCCTGACTTTC.

About this clonotype itself: A much larger clone sits a single nucleotide away, making a read error possible. This chain connects TRBV24-1 to TRBJ1-2; tentative D call: TRBD1 (6 bases). This CDR3 spans 13 amino acids. Trimming took off 4 bases at V and 8 bases at J, with 13 bases between the two ends. The germline V gene encodes CDR1 KGHDR and CDR2 SFDVKD. The CDR3 spells CATSDPQTGGYTF. The CDR3 DNA reads as TGTGCCACCAGTGACCCTCAAACAGGGGGCTACACCTTC.

The chain links TRBV6-6 to TRBJ1-1, with unresolved D. Per the germline V gene, CDR1 is MNHNY and CDR2 is SVGAGI (reference sequence). Trimming left V 5 bases short and J 4 bases short, with 17 bases between. The CDR3 is 15 amino acids. The chain's CDR3 is CASSPSPGDGTEAFF. DNA for the CDR3: TGTGCCAGCAGTCCTTCCCCAGGAGACGGCACTGAAGCTTTCTTT.

This clonotype was seen only a few times. This rearrangement joins TRBV3-1 to TRBJ2-2; TRBD1 matches at 10 bases. V lost 3 bases, J lost 3 bases, and 1 base stayed unmatched. Germline V lookup: CDR1 LGHDT, CDR2 YNNKEL (reference sequence). The CDR3 loop spans 15 amino acids. As DNA, the CDR3 is TGTGCCAGCAGCCACGGGACAGGGGACACCGGGGAGCTGTTTTTT. This codes for CASSHGTGDTGELFF.

This clonotype was counted between two and nine times. This chain links TRBV9 with TRBJ2-5; no reliable D call. The CDR3 is 15 residues long. The V gene's germline CDR1 is SGDLS and CDR2 YYNGEE. V shed 0 bases and J shed 11 bases, with 20 bases lying between them. CDR3 sequence: CASSVATSSYNEQYF. The CDR3 DNA follows: TGTGCCAGCAGCGTAGCCACGAGCTCCTACAATGAGCAGTACTTC.

This clonotype was observed a handful of times. V is TRBV7-2 and J is TRBJ2-2, with 12 positions matching TRBD1. Trimming removed 6 bases from V and 3 bases from J; junction bases left unmatched: 2. The germline V gene has CDR1 SGHTA and CDR2 FQGNSA. This CDR3 has 15 amino acids. The CDR3 here is CASRRDRGHTGELFF. CDR3 in DNA: TGTGCCAGCAGGAGGGACAGGGGGCACACCGGGGAGCTGTTTTTT.

This clonotype is a singleton in its sample. The V and J genes are TRBV10-3 and TRBJ1-1; TRBD1 matches 7 bases. Germline-derived CDR1 and CDR2 are ENHRY and SYGVKD. Germline trimming cut 6 bases from V and 1 base from J; bases unmatched to any gene: 11. This CDR3 has 16 residues. CDR3 sequence: CAIRPGQHFENTEAFF. The CDR3 DNA follows: TGTGCCATCAGGCCGGGACAGCATTTTGAGAACACTGAAGCTTTCTTT.

As regards this clonotype: With a much larger clone just one base away, this may be a read error. The chain combines TRBV11-2 with TRBJ2-1, with a possible D match to TRBD1 (6 bases). Germline values: CDR1 SGHAT, CDR2 FQNNGV. V dropped 6 bases and J dropped 5 bases, with 17 bases sitting between them. The CDR3 contains 15 residues. CDR3 in amino acids: CASSSYGTRHNEQFF. The CDR3 DNA reads as TGTGCCAGCAGTTCCTATGGGACAAGACACAATGAGCAGTTCTTC.

This clonotype appeared a few times. The CDR3 protein is CATSRGARETQFF. Here the CDR3 DNA reads TGTGCCACCTCCCGGGGGGCCAGGGAGACCCAGTTCTTC. V and J are TRBV6-5 and TRBJ2-5; perhaps TRBD2 as D (7 bases). The J call is in doubt because the DNA end fits TRBJ2-1 better. Germline V gene lookup returns CDR1 MNHEY and CDR2 SVGAGI. This CDR3 comprises 13 residues.

This rearrangement joins TRBV19 to TRBJ2-1; D may correspond to TRBD1 or TRBD2 (5 bases each). CDR3 length: 14 amino acids. CDR1 and CDR2 from the germline V gene are LNHDA and SQIVND (reference sequence). Trimming shortened V by 4 bases and J by 7 bases, and 14 bases separated the two germline ends. DNA of the CDR3: TGTGCCAGTAGTAGAGAGGGGCTCCGGAATGAGCAGTTCTTC. The encoded protein is CASSREGLRNEQFF.

This chain joins TRBV20-1 and TRBJ2-7; 9 bases map to TRBD1. In germline, CDR1 is DFQATT, CDR2 SNEGSKA (reference sequence). CDR3 length equals 16 residues. The ends lost 0 bases at V and 0 bases at J; junction bases unmatched: 6. CDR3 sequence (DNA): TGCAGTGCTAGAGATCGGGGGACAGGGTTCTCCTACGAGCAGTACTTC. Protein product: CSARDRGTGFSYEQYF.

This clonotype has more than one count but fewer than ten. The chain couples TRBV12-3 or TRBV12-4 to TRBJ2-1, with 8 positions matching TRBD1. V was clipped by 6 bases and J by 10 bases; unmatched bases: 14. The CDR3 totals 15 residues. The CDR3 DNA is TGTGCCAGCAGGGAGGACAGGGCGGGTTACGAGGAGCAGTTCTTC. It is translated as CASREDRAGYEEQFF.